A selection of T cell receptor beta chains follows, all from one sample in a study of blood T cell repertoires in COVID-19. The data were produced by immunoSEQ multiplex PCR, yet TCRdb's version contains in-frame clones alone and is incomplete. This table has a few hundred thousand clones, roughly 88% appearing once. Sequenced material: peripheral blood. These receptors were collected from a woman in her 30s with COVID-19, enrolled during active disease. Each CDR3 is given with its conserved first and last residue. The D gene is left open where the match is weak.

>TRBJ1-4|TRBV5-4|.
TGTGCCACCCGGGGAGGGGTGGGTGAAAAACTGTTTTTT
CATRGGVGEKLFF
>TRBJ1-2|TRBV3-1/TRBV3-2|.
TGTGCCAGCAGTCATGGACAGCCGGATGGCTACACCTTC
CASSHGQPDGYTF
>TRBJ2-3|TRBV15|TRBD2
TGTGCCACCAGCAGATTCTCCGGGACTAGCAGGACAGATACGCAGTATTTT
CATSRFSGTSRTDTQYF
>TRBJ2-7|TRBV18|.
TGTGCCAGCTCACCCGGGGGCTACGAGCAGTACTTC
CASSPGGYEQYF
>TRBJ1-2|TRBV6-2/TRBV6-3|.
TGTGCCAGCAGTTACTCGAGGTACCGAAATCCTAACTATGGCTACACCTTC
CASSYSRYRNPNYGYTF
>TRBJ2-7|TRBV14|TRBD1
TGTGCCAGCAGCCAAACAGGGGGGAGCTCCTACGAGCAGTACTTC
CASSQTGGSSYEQYF
>TRBJ1-2|TRBV2|TRBD1
TGTGCCAGCAGTGAGTATCTGCAGGGGGCTGGCTACACCTTC
CASSEYLQGAGYTF
>TRBJ1-1|TRBV13|.
TGTGCCACACTTGGAGTCGGGACTATGAACACTGAAGCTTTCTTT
CATLGVGTMNTEAFF
>TRBJ2-1|TRBV2|.
TGTGCCAGTCAGGGGGGTGACCCCCGGTACAATGAGCAGTTCTTC
CASQGGDPRYNEQFF
>TRBJ1-1|TRBV2|TRBD1
TGTGCCAGCATCACTGAGGCAGGGGGCACTGAAGCTTTCTTT
CASITEAGGTEAFF
>TRBJ2-1|TRBV19|TRBD2
TGTGCCAGTAGTATGGGAGGACCGGGGGGTGAGCAGTTCTTC
CASSMGGPGGEQFF
>TRBJ1-6|TRBV5-1|TRBD1
TGCGCCAGCAGCTTGGAAGGGGGGACAGGGTTTGCACCCCTCCACTTT
CASSLEGGTGFAPLHF
>TRBJ2-7|TRBV5-1|TRBD2
TGCGCCAGCAGCCCGACTAGCGGGCCCTACGAGCAGTACTTC
CASSPTSGPYEQYF
>TRBJ1-6|TRBV7-9|.
TGTGCCAGCAGCTTAGTTCGGGAATCACCCCTCCACTTT
CASSLVRESPLHF
>TRBJ2-2|TRBV10-2|.
TGCGCCAGCAGTGAGTCGACGTTTGCTAGTGTTACCGGGGAGCCGTTTTTT
CASSESTFASVTGEPFF
>TRBJ1-4|TRBV2|.
TGTGCCAGCAGTGAATGGCAGGCAAGGGAAAAACTGTTTTTT
CASSEWQAREKLFF
>TRBJ1-1|TRBV7-9|.
TGTGCCAGCAGCCTATGGACAGATGTGAACACTGAAGCTTTCTTT
CASSLWTDVNTEAFF
>TRBJ2-5|TRBV6-5|.
TGTGCCAGCAGCCCGGAGGACAGACAAGAGACCCAGTACTTC
CASSPEDRQETQYF
>TRBJ2-7|TRBV7-9|.
TGTGCCAGCAGCCAGCTCAGTAGCCTCTACGAGCAGTACTTC
CASSQLSSLYEQYF
>TRBJ2-5|TRBV19|.
TGTGCCAGTAGTATTGATCGACTCCAAGAGACCCAGTACTTC
CASSIDRLQETQYF
>TRBJ1-6|TRBV18|.
TGTGCCAGCTCACGAGGGGGGGAGAGGTCACCCCTCCACTTT
CASSRGGERSPLHF
>TRBJ1-1|TRBV20-1|.
TGCAGTGCCAGACATAACACTGAAGCTTTCTTT
CSARHNTEAFF
>TRBJ2-3|TRBV6-5|TRBD1
TGTGCCAGTGATGGACAGGGCCGAACAGATACGCAGTATTTT
CASDGQGRTDTQYF
>TRBJ2-3|TRBV19|TRBD2
TGTGCCAGTAGCACACTAGCGGCGAGCACAGATACGCAGTATTTT
CASSTLAASTDTQYF
>TRBJ1-1|TRBV18|TRBD1
TGTGCCAGCTCACAATCGACAGGGGCGGTGGGCACTGAAGCTTTCTTT
CASSQSTGAVGTEAFF
>TRBJ1-6|TRBV27|TRBD1
TGTGCCAGCAGTTTAACAAGACAGGGTAATTCACCCCTCCACTTT
CASSLTRQGNSPLHF
>TRBJ1-1|TRBV6-6|.
TGTGCCAGCAGTTATCAGGGGCACACTGAAGCTTTCTTT
CASSYQGHTEAFF
>TRBJ1-2|TRBV2|.
TGTGCCAGCAGAACAACACAGGTTTCAAACTATGGCTACACCTTC
CASRTTQVSNYGYTF